The 15 T cell receptor beta chains below all came from one sample that was sequenced in a study of blood T cell repertoires in COVID-19. Measured with immunoSEQ multiplex PCR; TCRdb has only the in-frame clones, and not every one. The sample holds roughly 300,000 clones; approximately 91% are singletons and the top ten take over 2%. Sequences were obtained from PBMCs or T cells enriched from blood (not recorded which). The receptor set was obtained from a woman in her 40s with acute COVID-19.

V is TRBV19 and J is TRBJ1-1; D may be TRBD1 (5 bases). The V end was cut by 9 bases, the J end by 5 bases, with 19 bases between. Germline-derived CDR1 and CDR2 are LNHDA and SQIVND (reference sequence). The CDR3 consists of 14 residues. CDR3 in amino acids: CASRTAAKGTEAFF. For the CDR3, the DNA is TGTGCCAGCAGAACCGCCGCAAAGGGGACTGAAGCTTTCTTT.

V is TRBV5-1 and J is TRBJ2-3; a possible D gene is TRBD1 (6 bases). This CDR3 region has 13 residues. In germline, CDR1 is SGHRS, CDR2 YFSETQ. V dropped 4 bases and J dropped 3 bases, with 9 bases sitting between them. CDR3 residues: CASSVQGTDTQYF. The CDR3 DNA sequence: TGCGCCAGCAGCGTCCAGGGGACAGATACGCAGTATTTT.

J is TRBJ1-1 and V is TRBV7-2; a weak D match, TRBD1 (5 bases). The germline V gene has CDR1 SGHTA and CDR2 FQGNSA. The V and J ends lost 4 bases and 4 bases respectively, with 13 bases between them. The length of the CDR3 is 14 residues. The CDR3, as DNA: TGTGCCAGCAGCTCCCACAGGAGTGGCACTGAAGCTTTCTTT. Translation: CASSSHRSGTEAFF. The full variable domain, with the rest looked up from reference TRBV7-2 and TRBJ1-1, is GAGVSQSPSNKVTEKGKDVELRCDPISGHTALYWYRQSLGQGLEFLIYFQGNSAPDKSGLPSDRFSAERTGGSVSTLTIQRTQQEDSAVYLCASSSHRSGTEAFFGQGTRLTVV.

V and J are TRBV2 and TRBJ1-5; D gene unclear. Germline V lookup: CDR1 SNHLY, CDR2 FYNNEI. Trimming cost V 7 bases and J 0 bases, with 4 bases left between them. CDR3 length: 12 amino acids. For the CDR3, the DNA is TGTGCCAGCACAGTTAGCAATCAGCCCCAGCATTTT. Translation gives CASTVSNQPQHF.

This chain joins TRBV6-1 and TRBJ2-5; D possibly corresponds to TRBD1 (7 bases). V was shortened by 0 bases and J by 5 bases, with 13 bases between the two germline ends. The CDR3 contains 15 residues. Germline CDR1 MNHNS, CDR2 SASEGT. Written as DNA, the CDR3 is TGTGCCAGCAGTGAAGCCCAGACAGGGAGGGAGACCCAGTACTTC. Translating gives CASSEAQTGRETQYF.

The chain couples TRBV15 to TRBJ2-7; 8 positions agree with TRBD2. This CDR3 spans 15 amino acids. The germline V gene has CDR1 LNHNV and CDR2 YYDKDF (reference sequence). Losses at the gene ends were 0 bases for V and 6 bases for J; bases not matched to a gene: 7. The CDR3 coding sequence is TGTGCCACCAGCAGAGAAGTGGGACTAGGTAGCGAGCAGTACTTC. Protein: CATSREVGLGSEQYF.

The V and J genes are TRBV28 and TRBJ2-7; no clear D. The V and J ends lost 4 bases and 6 bases respectively, with 13 bases between them. The germline V gene has CDR1 MDHEN and CDR2 SYDVKM. The CDR3 extends over 13 amino acids. In nucleotides, the CDR3 is TGTGCCAGCAGTTCCTCCGCTACTGTCGAGCAGTACTTC. Its translation: CASSSSATVEQYF.

DNA of the CDR3: TGCGCCAGCAGCTTGGGACAGGGTCACTACGAGCAGTACTTC. Amino acid sequence: CASSLGQGHYEQYF. This chain connects TRBV5-1 to TRBJ2-7, with 7 bases fitting TRBD1. The CDR3 has 14 residues. Germline V gene data show CDR1 as SGHRS and CDR2 as YFSETQ. J was trimmed by 3 bases and V by 0 bases; bases with no gene match: 3.

The V and J genes are TRBV5-4 and TRBJ2-3; 11 bases agree with TRBD1. The CDR3 contains 15 residues. V was clipped by 2 bases and J by 4 bases; unmatched bases: 3. Germline V lookup: CDR1 SGHNT, CDR2 YYREEE (reference sequence). The CDR3 nucleotides read TGTGCCAGCAGCTTCCGGGACAGGGGGGCAGATACGCAGTATTTT. Translated: CASSFRDRGADTQYF.

This clone was observed a handful of times. J is TRBJ2-5 and V is TRBV7-9; tentative D call: TRBD2 (5 bases). V lost 3 bases and J 7 bases, leaving 9 bases between the germline ends. The CDR3 runs 12 residues. Germline CDR1 reads SEHNR; CDR2 reads FQNEAQ (reference sequence). CDR3 DNA sequence: TGTGCCAGCAGCTTTTCTGGAGGGACCCAGTACTTC. Amino acid sequence: CASSFSGGTQYF.

The J gene is TRBJ2-1, the V gene TRBV3-1 (or the pseudogene TRBV3-2), with 11 bases matching TRBD2. The ends lost 1 base at V and 2 bases at J; junction bases unmatched: 10. Germline V lookup: CDR1 LGHDT, CDR2 YNNKEL (reference sequence). The CDR3 consists of 19 residues. In DNA form, the CDR3 reads TGTGCCAGCAGCCAAGTTAGCGGGAGGGCCTTACCGGCCTACAATGAGCAGTTCTTC. Residues: CASSQVSGRALPAYNEQFF.

In DNA, the CDR3 is TGTGCCAGCAGCCTCCGATTTTTAGCAACTAATGAAAAACTGTTTTTT. Its translation is CASSLRFLATNEKLFF. The genes are TRBV5-6 and TRBJ1-4, with D hard to call. V was trimmed by 4 bases and J by 0 bases, leaving 13 bases between them. The CDR3 has 16 residues. Germline V gives CDR1 SGHDT, CDR2 YYEEEE.

This chain joins TRBV27 and TRBJ1-4, with 8 bases lining up with TRBD1. Per germline, CDR1 MNHEY and CDR2 SMNVEV (reference sequence). The trim removed 5 bases at V and 2 bases at J, leaving 7 bases unmatched. The CDR3 is 16 residues long. The CDR3 here is CASSPQWTGTNEKLFF. Here the CDR3 DNA reads TGTGCCAGCAGTCCGCAATGGACAGGGACTAATGAAAAACTGTTTTTT.

This clone was recorded only once. The chain employs TRBV5-1 and TRBJ1-3; 9 nucleotides align to TRBD1. The CDR3 runs to 16 residues. Germline V gene lookup returns CDR1 SGHRS and CDR2 YFSETQ. J was trimmed by 4 bases and V by 2 bases; bases with no gene match: 7. The CDR3 region has the DNA TGCGCCAGCAGCTTCACGGGACAGGGCTCCGGAAACACCATATATTTT. Translating gives CASSFTGQGSGNTIYF. Variable domain in full (rest from reference TRBV5-1 and TRBJ1-3): KAGVTQTPRYLIKTRGQQVTLSCSPISGHRSVSWYQQTPGQGLQFLFEYFSETQRNKGNFPGRFSGRQFSNSRSEMNVSTLELGDSALYLCASSFTGQGSGNTIYFGEGSWLTVV.

The chain carries TRBV19 and TRBJ2-7; 12 bases agree with TRBD2. The CDR3 is 16 residues long. In germline, CDR1 is LNHDA, CDR2 SQIVND (reference sequence). J lost 3 bases, V lost 0 bases, and 3 bases had no gene match. The CDR3 region is CASSIDRTSGIYEQYF. The CDR3 DNA reads as TGTGCCAGTAGTATAGATAGGACTAGCGGGATCTACGAGCAGTACTTC.